This T cell receptor (beta chain) appears in the sequencing data of a study of radiotherapy plus CTLA-4 blockade in lung cancer. Clones were read by immunoSEQ multiplex PCR, and TCRdb kept only the in-frame ones, dropping some. The repertoire holds around 30,000 clones, with 70% as singletons. The CDR3 has 18 residues. Trimming at V came to 0 bases and at J to 9 bases, leaving 13 bases not matched to a gene. Per germline, CDR1 SGHTA and CDR2 FQGNSA. Sequences were derived from peripheral blood, sampled from a patient treated with radiotherapy plus ipilimumab. The origin of this receptor is a human donor with non-small cell lung cancer who had stable disease on radiotherapy plus ipilimumab. The chain recombines TRBV7-2 with TRBJ2-1; 11 bases are shared with TRBD2. The CDR3, as DNA: TGTGCCAGCAGCTTAGCGGGGGGGATTAGCGGGAGGGCCCCTGAGCAGTTCTTC. This translates into CASSLAGGISGRAPEQFF.